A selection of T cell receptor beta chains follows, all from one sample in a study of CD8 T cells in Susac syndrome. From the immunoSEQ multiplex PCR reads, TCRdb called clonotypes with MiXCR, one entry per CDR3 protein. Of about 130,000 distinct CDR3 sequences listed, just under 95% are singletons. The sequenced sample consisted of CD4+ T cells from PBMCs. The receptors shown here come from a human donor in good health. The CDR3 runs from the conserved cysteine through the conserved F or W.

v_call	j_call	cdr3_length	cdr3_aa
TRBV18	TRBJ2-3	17	CASSPYRESPGTDTQYF
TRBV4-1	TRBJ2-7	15	CASSQDATGGWEQYF
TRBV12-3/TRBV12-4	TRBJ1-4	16	CASSLSGGGSNEKLFF
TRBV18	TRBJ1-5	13	CASSPRDDQPQHF
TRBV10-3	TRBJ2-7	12	CAISGRTYEQYF
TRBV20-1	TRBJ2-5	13	CSAERTSVETQYF
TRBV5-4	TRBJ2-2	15	CATKGAPANTGELFF
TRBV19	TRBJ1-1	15	CASSTRGLMNTEAFF
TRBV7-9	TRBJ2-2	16	CASSLTSGSNTGELFF
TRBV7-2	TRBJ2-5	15	CASSLVTSWEETQYF
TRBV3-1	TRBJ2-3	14	CASSPSGVQDTQYF
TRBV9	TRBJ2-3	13	CASRLAGDDTQYF
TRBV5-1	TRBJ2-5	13	CASSLRREETQYF
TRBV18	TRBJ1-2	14	CASSPGRANYGYTF
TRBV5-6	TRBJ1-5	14	CASSFGGRNQPQHF
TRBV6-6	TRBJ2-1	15	CASSYDDMTTNEQFF
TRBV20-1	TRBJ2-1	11	CSEQVTNEQFF
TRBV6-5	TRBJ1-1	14	CASSYSFRNTEAFF
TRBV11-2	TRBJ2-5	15	CASSSTSGSRETQYF
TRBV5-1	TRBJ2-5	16	CASSLRAAGEGETQYF
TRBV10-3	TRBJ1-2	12	CAISENARGYTF
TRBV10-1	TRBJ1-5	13	CASSPRTGQPQHF
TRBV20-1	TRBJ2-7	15	CSARGPGQRTYEQYF
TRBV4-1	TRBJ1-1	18	CASSQLARGAKAITEAFF
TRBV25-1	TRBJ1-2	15	CASSGQILGGYGYTF
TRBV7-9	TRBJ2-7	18	CASSPRLGRDRGTYEQYF
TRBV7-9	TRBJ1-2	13	CASSLAGTYGYTF
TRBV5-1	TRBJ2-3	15	CASSSGTTVSDTQYF
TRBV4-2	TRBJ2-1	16	CASSQDPGTTYNEQFF